The rows below give T cell receptor beta chains drawn from one sample of a study of glioma-infiltrating T cells after dendritic cell vaccination. This table comes from immunoSEQ multiplex PCR, and its TCRdb copy is limited to in-frame clones, with some not included. The table includes about 50,000 clones, 85% detected once. Sequenced material: blood, taken before dendritic cell vaccination. The receptors were sampled from a human donor with glioblastoma. The CDR3 runs from the conserved cysteine through the conserved F or W. The D gene is left open where the match is weak. The size of a clone is reported for some rows only, either as once, few or many, or as a class for expanded clones.

NA,TRBV5-4,TRBJ2-1,NA,CASSNRGTFGSEQFF,TGTGCCAGCAGCAACCGGGGTACCTTCGGCAGTGAGCAGTTCTTC
NA,TRBV7-2,TRBJ1-2,NA,CASSPNRPGTRSYGYTF,TGTGCCAGCAGCCCGAACCGCCCGGGGACTAGGAGCTATGGCTACACCTTC
TRBD2,TRBV25-1,TRBJ2-5,NA,CASRPLGGGAGETQYF,TGTGCCAGCAGACCACTTGGCGGGGGGGCCGGGGAGACCCAGTACTTC
NA,TRBV5-1,TRBJ1-1,NA,CASSFVTGDTEAFF,TGCGCCAGCAGCTTTGTAACGGGGGACACTGAAGCTTTCTTT
TRBD1,TRBV7-2,TRBJ1-1,NA,CASSFRDRGRTEAFF,TGTGCCAGCAGCTTCCGGGACAGGGGCCGAACTGAAGCTTTCTTT
NA,TRBV7-3,TRBJ2-6,NA,CASSPGASSGANVLTF,TGTGCCAGCAGCCCGGGTGCCTCTTCTGGGGCCAACGTCCTGACTTTC
NA,TRBV4-1,TRBJ1-1,few,CASSQTPTARNTEAFF,TGCGCCAGCAGCCAAACGCCGACAGCGAGGAACACTGAAGCTTTCTTT
TRBD1,TRBV30,TRBJ2-7,NA,CAWDRGQGSYEQYF,TGTGCCTGGGACCGGGGACAGGGGTCCTACGAGCAGTACTTC
NA,TRBV2,TRBJ2-7,NA,CASAEWAGSSYEQYF,TGTGCCAGCGCTGAATGGGCGGGGAGCTCCTACGAGCAGTACTTC
NA,TRBV7-9,TRBJ2-5,NA,CASSWDRARGQQETQYF,TGTGCCAGCAGCTGGGACCGGGCGAGAGGACAGCAAGAGACCCAGTACTTC
NA,TRBV7-9,TRBJ1-3,once,CASSLRRSSGNTIYF,TGTGCCAGCAGCTTAAGGAGGAGCTCTGGAAACACCATATATTTT
NA,TRBV12-5,TRBJ2-7,NA,CASGPRTSTYEQYF,TGTGCTAGTGGTCCGCGGACTTCAACCTACGAGCAGTACTTC
TRBD1,TRBV6-1,TRBJ1-2,NA,CASSDGTGDSYGYTF,TGTGCCAGCAGTGATGGGACAGGTGACTCCTATGGCTACACCTTC
TRBD1,TRBV4-2,TRBJ2-7,NA,CASSQGDSAYEQYF,TGTGCCAGCAGCCAGGGGGACAGCGCCTACGAGCAGTACTTC
TRBD1,TRBV4-2,TRBJ1-5,NA,CASSPKDRGDQPQHF,TGTGCCAGCAGCCCCAAGGACAGGGGCGATCAGCCCCAGCATTTT
TRBD1,TRBV5-1,TRBJ1-1,NA,CASSPWDRNTEAFF,TGCGCCAGCAGCCCCTGGGACAGGAACACTGAAGCTTTCTTT
NA,TRBV6-6,TRBJ2-3,NA,CASSGGPARGTQYF,TGTGCCAGCAGCGGGGGGCCTGCAAGAGGCACGCAGTATTTT
NA,TRBV7-9,TRBJ2-1,NA,CASSLSATSVHEQFF,TGTGCCAGCAGCTTATCTGCTACCTCGGTCCATGAGCAGTTCTTC
TRBD1,TRBV11-3,TRBJ2-7,NA,CASSLGATGGVYEQYF,TGTGCCAGCAGCTTAGGGGCGACAGGGGGTGTCTACGAGCAGTACTTC
NA,TRBV4-2,TRBJ1-6,NA,CASSQAQGVYNSPLHF,TGTGCCAGCAGCCAAGCGCAGGGTGTATACAATTCACCCCTCCACTTT
NA,TRBV2,TRBJ2-3,NA,CASSGTSRDTQYF,TGTGCCAGCAGCGGGACTTCTCGGGATACGCAGTATTTT
NA,TRBV29-1,TRBJ2-1,NA,CSVAAGDNEQFF,TGCAGCGTGGCGGCAGGGGACAATGAGCAGTTCTTC
TRBD1,TRBV7-9,TRBJ2-7,NA,CASSSLRTGPTYEQYF,TGTGCCAGCAGCTCGCTTCGGACAGGGCCTACCTACGAGCAGTACTTC
TRBD1,TRBV2,TRBJ1-5,few,CASSEATGNQPQHF,TGTGCCAGCAGTGAAGCGACAGGGAATCAGCCCCAGCATTTT
NA,TRBV10-1,TRBJ1-5,NA,CASSDRGVPQPQHF,TGCGCCAGCAGTGATCGGGGGGTTCCACAGCCCCAGCATTTT
TRBD1,TRBV5-1,TRBJ1-1,NA,CASSSGQPNTEAFF,TGCGCCAGCAGCTCGGGACAGCCGAACACTGAAGCTTTCTTT
NA,TRBV6-5,TRBJ1-1,NA,CASLGAGNTEAFF,TGTGCCAGCCTAGGGGCAGGGAACACTGAAGCTTTCTTT
TRBD1,TRBV6-1,TRBJ1-3,NA,CASSRKGASGNTIYF,TGTGCCAGCAGCCGGAAGGGGGCGTCCGGAAACACCATATATTTT
NA,TRBV5-6,TRBJ2-3,NA,CASSPTSTDTQYF,TGTGCCAGCAGCCCAACTAGCACAGATACGCAGTATTTT
TRBD2,TRBV6-6,TRBJ2-5,NA,CASSPRGGQETQYF,TGTGCCAGCAGTCCCCGGGGGGGCCAAGAGACCCAGTACTTC